These 29 T cell receptor beta chains came from one sample sequenced in a study of cytomegalovirus exposure and HLA in healthy donors. The method was immunoSEQ multiplex PCR; TCRdb's version includes in-frame clones alone and lacks a portion of them. The sample carries around 140,000 clones, approximately 94% recorded once. Sequenced material: PBMCs. The receptors stem from a man between 18 and 29 years old in good health and CMV-seropositive.

The chain couples TRBV18 to TRBJ1-4, with 11 bases that match TRBD1. The CDR3 is 16 residues long. From germline, CDR1 is KGHSH and CDR2 LQKENI. Trimming at V came to 4 bases and at J to 0 bases, leaving 1 base not matched to a gene. CDR3 sequence reads: CASSRGQGATNEKLFF. CDR3 bases: TGTGCCAGCTCACGGGGACAGGGGGCAACTAATGAAAAACTGTTTTTT. The full variable domain, with the rest looked up from reference TRBV18 and TRBJ1-4, is NAGVMQNPRHLVRRRGQEARLRCSPMKGHSHVYWYRQLPEEGLKFMVYLQKENIIDESGMPKERFSAEFPKEGPSILRIQQVVRGDSAAYFCASSRGQGATNEKLFFGSGTQLSVL.

This chain uses TRBV7-9 with TRBJ1-4; D might be TRBD1 (5 bases). The CDR3 runs to 14 residues. Deletions cut 1 base from V and 7 bases from J, with 10 bases between. CDR1 and CDR2 (germline): SEHNR, FQNEAQ (reference sequence). DNA of the CDR3: TGTGCCAGCAGCTTAGGCAGAAGGGGTGAAAAACTGTTTTTT. It is translated as CASSLGRRGEKLFF. The full variable domain, rest sourced from reference TRBV7-9 and TRBJ1-4, is DTGVSQNPRHKITKRGQNVTFRCDPISEHNRLYWYRQTLGQGPEFLTYFQNEAQLEKSRLLSDRFSAERPKGSFSTLEIQRTEQGDSAMYLCASSLGRRGEKLFFGSGTQLSVL.

This chain uses TRBV11-2 with TRBJ2-5; TRBD2 might be the D (7 bases). V was trimmed by 4 bases and J by 5 bases, leaving 23 bases between them. Looked up from germline, CDR1 is SGHAT and CDR2 is FQNNGV. This CDR3 is 17 amino acids long. The CDR3 nucleotides read TGTGCCAGCAGCTCGGGAGTAGGGGGAGGGGCGCCGGAGACCCAGTACTTC. Its translation is CASSSGVGGGAPETQYF.

The chain couples TRBV7-9 to TRBJ2-3, with D tentatively TRBD1 (5 bases). The V end lost 3 bases, the J end lost 4 bases, and 17 bases lay between the germline ends. The germline CDR1 and CDR2 sequences are SEHNR and FQNEAQ (reference sequence). The CDR3 length is 16 residues. The CDR3 region has the DNA TGTGCCAGCAGCTTCTCGGCCGGGCAGGGCCCAGATACGCAGTATTTT. Translating gives CASSFSAGQGPDTQYF.

The chain couples TRBV9 to TRBJ1-2; maybe TRBD1 (6 bases). The CDR3 loop spans 13 amino acids. V was pared by 5 bases and J by 0 bases, with 8 bases between. In germline, CDR1 is SGDLS, CDR2 YYNGEE. The chain's CDR3 is CASRGAPNYGYTF. The CDR3 nucleotides read TGTGCCAGCAGGGGGGCCCCTAACTATGGCTACACCTTC.

This clone was counted a single time. This chain joins TRBV7-2 and TRBJ2-1; 10 bases line up with TRBD2. CDR3 length equals 15 residues. With V trimmed by 5 bases and J by 2 bases, 3 bases remained unmatched. The germline gives CDR1 SGHTA, CDR2 FQGNSA. CDR3 amino acids: CASSRLAGAYNEQFF. CDR3 nucleotide sequence: TGTGCCAGCAGCCGACTAGCGGGCGCCTACAATGAGCAGTTCTTC.

The gene calls are TRBV5-1 and TRBJ2-1, with 12 bases fitting TRBD2. The V gene end was trimmed by 4 bases and the J gene end by 7 bases; junction bases not matched to a gene: 6. The CDR3 runs 15 residues. CDR1 is SGHRS and CDR2 is YFSETQ in the germline V gene. The DNA of the CDR3 is TGCGCCAGCAGCGCCGGGACTAGCGGGTGGAATGAGCAGTTCTTC. Translation: CASSAGTSGWNEQFF.

This clone was recorded only once. The junction does not match germline at one end; this may be a read error. The V gene is TRBV15, the J gene TRBJ2-4; D is unresolved. The germline V gene has CDR1 LNHNV and CDR2 YYDKDF (reference sequence). This CDR3 comprises 18 residues. CDR3 amino acids: CATSRERPSTIAKNIQHF. The CDR3 DNA sequence: TGTGCCACCAGCAGAGAGAGACCGAGTACTATAGCCAAAAACATTCAGCACTTC.

In its sample, this clone was seen once. The rearrangement joins TRBV2 to TRBJ2-5, with D possibly TRBD2 on 7 matching bases. The length of the CDR3 is 17 residues. Trimming removed 2 bases at V and 2 bases at J, with 18 bases between. The germline V gene encodes CDR1 SNHLY and CDR2 FYNNEI. In nucleotides, the CDR3 is TGTGCCAGCAGTGAAATCGGGGGGCTAGTAGCGCAAGAGACCCAGTACTTC. As protein: CASSEIGGLVAQETQYF.

The V gene is TRBV11-2, the J gene TRBJ1-2; D is ambiguous. There are 16 residues in the CDR3. V dropped 1 base and J dropped 6 bases, with 18 bases sitting between them. The germline CDR1 and CDR2 sequences are SGHAT and FQNNGV. CDR3 region: CASSLAGEGTPDGYTF. DNA of the CDR3: TGTGCCAGCAGCTTAGCGGGTGAGGGCACACCTGATGGCTACACCTTC.

The chain's CDR3 is CASSRSAGGINYGYTF. DNA for the CDR3: TGTGCCAGTAGCCGTTCTGCGGGGGGCATTAACTATGGCTACACCTTC. The gene calls are TRBV19 and TRBJ1-2, with a weak D call TRBD1 (6 bases). From germline, CDR1 is LNHDA and CDR2 SQIVND (reference sequence). The germline V and J ends were trimmed by 6 bases and 1 base, with 18 bases remaining between them. The CDR3 has 16 residues.

The rearrangement joins TRBV27 to TRBJ2-5; TRBD1 matches 8 bases. The ends lost 4 bases at V and 5 bases at J; junction bases unmatched: 6. The CDR3 spans 14 residues. Germline V gene sequence: CDR1 MNHEY, CDR2 SMNVEV (reference sequence). The CDR3 region is CASSSGQGRETQYF. CDR3 DNA sequence: TGTGCCAGCAGTTCCGGACAGGGCCGGGAGACCCAGTACTTC.

The chain links TRBV2 to TRBJ2-6; 10 bases map to TRBD1. The CDR3 has 16 amino acids. Germline values: CDR1 SNHLY, CDR2 FYNNEI. The junction had 9 bases not matched to a gene; V was cut back by 9 bases and J by 4 bases. The CDR3 DNA sequence: TGTGCCAGGGAGACAGGGGGCGCGGGAGGGGCCAACGTCCTGACTTTC. Encoded protein: CARETGGAGGANVLTF. Based on the CDR3 plus reference TRBV2 and TRBJ2-6, the full variable domain is EPEVTQTPSHQVTQMGQEVILRCVPISNHLYFYWYRQILGQKVEFLVSFYNNEISEKSEIFDDQFSVERPDGSNFTLKIRSTKLEDSAMYFCARETGGAGGANVLTFGAGSRLTVL.

The chain carries TRBV4-1 and TRBJ2-7; maybe TRBD2 (6 bases). The germline V gene has CDR1 MGHRA and CDR2 YSYEKL. This CDR3 has 17 residues. V dropped 3 bases and J dropped 5 bases, with 23 bases sitting between them. The CDR3, as DNA: TGCGCCAGCAGCCAGAGACTAGGTCCCCTTGGCAAGGACGAGCAGTACTTC. Amino acid sequence: CASSQRLGPLGKDEQYF.

This chain uses TRBV7-9 with TRBJ1-2, with D tentatively TRBD1 (5 bases). Germline V gene lookup returns CDR1 SEHNR and CDR2 FQNEAQ (reference sequence). Between the trimmed V and J ends, which lost 10 bases and 4 bases, there was a span of 13 bases. This CDR3 is 12 amino acids long. The CDR3 coding sequence is TGTGCCAACGATGTGACAGTCTATGGCTACACCTTC. Translating gives CANDVTVYGYTF.

J is TRBJ2-3 and V is TRBV2; 10 nucleotides line up with TRBD1. Germline V gene sequence: CDR1 SNHLY, CDR2 FYNNEI. V lost 8 bases and J lost 3; bases outside the gene matches: 5. CDR3 length: 14 amino acids. Here the CDR3 reads CASLPGQGTDTQYF. CDR3 in DNA: TGTGCCAGCTTACCGGGACAGGGGACAGATACGCAGTATTTT.

J is TRBJ2-1 and V is TRBV29-1; TRBD2 aligns across 10 bases. The V gene's germline CDR1 is SQVTM and CDR2 ANQGSEA. The CDR3 has 14 residues. Germline trimming cut 3 bases from V and 8 bases from J; bases unmatched to any gene: 7. The DNA for the CDR3 is TGCAGCGTTGAGTTGCCTAGCGGGAGATATGAGCAGTTCTTC. It specifies CSVELPSGRYEQFF.

The chain joins TRBV7-8 to TRBJ2-7, with 7 bases that match TRBD1. The V gene end was trimmed by 0 bases and the J gene end by 1 base; junction bases not matched to a gene: 6. The germline gives CDR1 SGHVS, CDR2 FQNEAQ. The CDR3 covers 16 residues. This chain's CDR3 is CASSLALPGQSYEQYF. The CDR3 DNA reads as TGTGCCAGCAGCTTAGCGTTGCCGGGACAGTCCTACGAGCAGTACTTC.

The J gene is TRBJ1-4, the V gene TRBV2; D remains unclear. The CDR3 extends over 12 amino acids. Trimming removed 7 bases from V and 4 bases from J, with 7 bases in between. The V gene's germline CDR1 is SNHLY and CDR2 FYNNEI. The CDR3 spells CASKGDNEKLFF. The CDR3, as DNA: TGTGCCAGCAAAGGAGATAATGAAAAACTGTTTTTT. Variable domain in full (rest from reference TRBV2 and TRBJ1-4): EPEVTQTPSHQVTQMGQEVILRCVPISNHLYFYWYRQILGQKVEFLVSFYNNEISEKSEIFDDQFSVERPDGSNFTLKIRSTKLEDSAMYFCASKGDNEKLFFGSGTQLSVL.

In this sample, this clone turned up a few times. This chain links TRBV28 with TRBJ2-7; 10 nucleotides line up with TRBD2. With 5 bases clipped from V and 5 bases from J, the junction kept 12 bases outside the gene matches. Germline lookup yields CDR1 MDHEN and CDR2 SYDVKM. CDR3 size: 16 residues. CDR3 nucleotide sequence: TGTGCCAGCAGTCCTTCTAGCGGGAGAGCTTTAAACGAGCAGTACTTC. Translated: CASSPSSGRALNEQYF.

This clone has a single count. The rearrangement links TRBV6-5 to TRBJ1-1; D may be TRBD1 (5 bases). The V end lost 0 bases, the J end lost 1 base, and 12 bases lay between the germline ends. The V gene's germline CDR1 is MNHEY and CDR2 SVGAGI. CDR3 size: 16 residues. The chain's CDR3 is CASSYSGGRGNTEAFF. The DNA for the CDR3 is TGTGCCAGCAGTTACTCGGGGGGAAGGGGGAACACTGAAGCTTTCTTT.

This clone was counted a single time. J is TRBJ1-1 and V is TRBV6-1; TRBD1 might be the D (5 bases). The CDR3 length is 18 residues. With 1 base removed from V and 0 bases from J, the gap between germline ends came to 18 bases. Germline V CDR1 and CDR2: MNHNS, SASEGT. CDR3 DNA: TGTGCCAGCAGTGAAGAAGTCTCAGGGCCCTTTATGAACACTGAAGCTTTCTTT. Its protein is CASSEEVSGPFMNTEAFF.

The chain links TRBV13 to TRBJ2-1, with TRBD2 identical over 7 bases. The germline CDR1 and CDR2 sequences are PRHDT and FYEKMQ (reference sequence). After removal of 5 bases from V and 6 bases from J, the junction contained 10 bases not matched to a gene. The length of the CDR3 is 15 residues. This CDR3 reads CASSIRGEGVNEQFF. In DNA form, the CDR3 reads TGTGCCAGCAGCATACGTGGGGAGGGTGTCAATGAGCAGTTCTTC.

The CDR3 DNA reads TGTGCCTGGAGTTTCCACCTAGTGACCTACGAGCAGTACTTC. It is translated as CAWSFHLVTYEQYF. The chain has TRBV30 and TRBJ2-7; unclear D gene. The CDR3 consists of 14 residues. Between the trimmed V and J ends, which lost 2 bases and 2 bases, there was a span of 13 bases. Germline-derived CDR1 and CDR2 are GTSNPN and SVGIG (reference sequence).

The chain links TRBV5-1 to TRBJ1-5; 8 bases map to TRBD1. J was trimmed by 7 bases and V by 5 bases; bases with no gene match: 5. Germline V lookup: CDR1 SGHRS, CDR2 YFSETQ. The CDR3 totals 13 residues. The DNA for the CDR3 is TGCGCCAGCAGGGACAGGGTAGACCAGCCCCAGCATTTT. Residues: CASRDRVDQPQHF.

The J gene is TRBJ2-1, the V gene TRBV28, with D possibly matching TRBD2 (6 bases). Between the trimmed V and J ends, which lost 7 bases and 11 bases, there was a span of 15 bases. Germline V gene lookup returns CDR1 MDHEN and CDR2 SYDVKM. The CDR3 spans 12 residues. This CDR3 is CASTPGRGKQFF. In nucleotides, the CDR3 is TGTGCCAGCACCCCTGGCCGGGGGAAGCAGTTCTTC.

This clone was seen once. The V call is TRBV27, the J call TRBJ2-1; the match to TRBD1 covers 7 bases. The V segment lost 5 bases and the J segment 3 bases; nucleotides outside the gene matches: 7. The CDR3 runs to 15 residues. The V gene's germline CDR1 is MNHEY and CDR2 SMNVEV (reference sequence). In DNA form, the CDR3 reads TGTGCCAGCAGTCCCTGGGGGACAGACTACAATGAGCAGTTCTTC. Residues: CASSPWGTDYNEQFF.

This clone was counted once. This rearrangement joins TRBV6-5 to TRBJ2-1; TRBD2 aligns across 7 bases. There are 15 residues in the CDR3. The ends lost 3 bases at V and 5 bases at J; junction bases unmatched: 7. Germline values: CDR1 MNHEY, CDR2 SVGAGI. The CDR3 DNA sequence: TGTGCCAGCAGTTATGGACTAGAGGCCGACAATGAGCAGTTCTTC. It yields the protein CASSYGLEADNEQFF.

The V call is TRBV19, the J call TRBJ2-2; a weak D match, TRBD1 (6 bases). V lost 4 bases to trimming and J lost 1 base, with 7 bases between them. The CDR3 consists of 14 residues. Germline CDR1 is LNHDA and CDR2 is SQIVND (reference sequence). The CDR3 bases are TGTGCCAGTAGTACGGGACAGAACACCGGGGAGCTGTTTTTT. Translating gives CASSTGQNTGELFF.